This TCR beta chain originates from a study of OX40 agonist ivuxolimab in advanced cancers. Measured with immunoSEQ multiplex PCR; TCRdb has only the in-frame clones, and not every one. The table lists fewer than 130,000 clones, around 90% of them singletons, with less than 0.35% in the top ten. Whole-study results and caveats: More expanded clones were found, on average, in CD8+ than in CD4+ T cells. Partial responders receiving 0.1-3.0 mg/kg showed among the lowest clonal expansion.

As for this clone: Its specificity is not known.

This CDR3 is built from 15 residues. The junction had 10 bases not matched to a gene; V was cut back by 4 bases and J by 3 bases. Germline V gene sequence: CDR1 SQVTM, CDR2 ANQGSEA. This receptor was identified in an adult with an advanced solid tumor such as melanoma, head and neck, liver or kidney cancer. The rearrangement uses TRBV29-1 and TRBJ2-3, with 7 bases aligning to TRBD1. Material: CD4+ or CD8+ T cells sorted from blood, obtained in a trial of the OX40 agonist ivuxolimab. The DNA for the CDR3 is TGCAGCGTTGCTGGTACAGGGGAAGGTACAGATACGCAGTATTTT. The encoded protein is CSVAGTGEGTDTQYF.